This T cell receptor beta chain was captured in a study of blood T cell repertoires in COVID-19. Study in general: COVID-19 samples from acute and convalescent phases originated in the United States, Italy and Spain. T cells, B-cell-depleted T cells, or PBMCs provided the cDNA or gDNA that served as material.

In the original processing: Counts of nucleated cells, estimated from reference gene primer amplification, were obtained. Generated by immunoSEQ multiplex PCR, the TCRdb table keeps only in-frame clones and is missing some. V, J and clone size are taken as reported in that table, and D and trimming were inferred from the DNA itself. Altogether around 250,000 clones are present, 65% to 90% being singletons, with the ten largest covering 5.1%. Germline values: CDR1 LNHDA, CDR2 SQIVND (reference sequence). V shed 10 bases and J shed 3 bases, with 10 bases lying between them. The CDR3 is 12 amino acids. This chain links TRBV19 with TRBJ2-1; no firm D call. This receptor was taken from a man aged 45-60 years with active or convalescent COVID-19. The sequenced sample was peripheral blood. The CDR3 here is CAINLSYNEQFF. Here the CDR3 DNA reads TGTGCCATCAACCTCAGCTACAATGAGCAGTTCTTC.